This TCR beta chain was captured in a study of T-cell memory formation after mild COVID-19. Study information: TCR clusters largely stayed donor specific.

Per germline, CDR1 SSHAT and CDR2 FNYEAQ (reference sequence). There are 18 residues in the CDR3. This clonotype has ten or more counts. One end of the junction varies from germline; a read error may be responsible. TCR alpha and TCR beta cDNA libraries carrying sample barcodes and UMIs were produced by 5'RACE using constant-segment primers. TCRdb analysed the 5' RACE reads with MiXCR anew, one entry per CDR3 protein. The sample has about 130,000 distinct CDR3 sequences; about 6.5% are singletons. The sequence was collected from an adult woman who had mild COVID-19 (a few samples of this study predate the infection). Cell type and time point are not known. The rearrangement uses TRBV7-7 and TRBJ2-1, with 12 bases identical to TRBD2. The sequencing sample was made of PBMCs or a T cell subset sorted from them (not recorded which). The CDR3 protein is CASSQGLAGVRFKDEQFF. DNA of the CDR3: TGTGCTAGCAGCCAGGGACTAGCGGGTGTTCGGTTTAAAGATGAGCAGTTCTTC.